The 32 T cell receptor beta chains listed next were all sequenced from one sample in a study of T cell responses to AZD1222 COVID-19 vaccine. TCRdb keeps only in-frame clones here, not all; method: immunoSEQ multiplex PCR. The table has approximately 220,000 clones, more than 85% seen once. Material: peripheral blood, obtained on day 0 of MenACWY control vaccination. The source of these receptors is an adult in good health.

The gene calls are TRBV5-5 and TRBJ1-4; a possible D gene is TRBD1 (6 bases). The CDR3 spans 17 residues. CDR1 and CDR2 from the germline V gene are SGHKS and YYEKEE (reference sequence). V was clipped by 4 bases and J by 2 bases, with 18 bases between them. The CDR3: CASSMSRDIETNEKLFF. DNA of the CDR3: TGTGCCAGCAGCATGTCCCGGGACATTGAGACTAATGAAAAACTGTTTTTT.

This rearrangement joins TRBV7-9 to TRBJ1-4; D gene ambiguous. Germline V gene sequence: CDR1 SEHNR, CDR2 FQNEAQ (reference sequence). V was pared by 4 bases and J by 0 bases, with 9 bases between. The CDR3 runs 15 residues. CDR3 region: CASSSRRATNEKLFF. The CDR3 region has the DNA TGTGCCAGCAGCTCCAGGCGAGCAACTAATGAAAAACTGTTTTTT.

The chain combines TRBV7-2 with TRBJ1-3; the D gene is possibly TRBD1 (5 bases). Trimming removed 2 bases at V and 1 base at J, with 9 bases between. The length of the CDR3 is 15 residues. CDR1 is SGHTA and CDR2 is FQGNSA in the germline V gene. The CDR3 bases are TGTGCCAGCAGCTTATTTGCAGGGTCTGGAAACACCATATATTTT. Translated: CASSLFAGSGNTIYF.

The chain is built from TRBV9 and TRBJ2-5, with D perhaps TRBD1 (6 bases). Germline values: CDR1 SGDLS, CDR2 YYNGEE. The CDR3 totals 14 residues. V gave up 3 bases and J gave up 2 bases, with 11 bases separating them. DNA of the CDR3: TGTGCCAGCAGCGCTGGGACACTTCAAGAGACCCAGTACTTC. This codes for CASSAGTLQETQYF.

The gene calls are TRBV2 and TRBJ1-4; 7 bases fit TRBD1. The junction had 22 bases not matched to a gene; V was cut back by 7 bases and J by 11 bases. The CDR3 contains 17 residues. The V gene's germline CDR1 is SNHLY and CDR2 FYNNEI. The CDR3 DNA reads TGTGCCAGCACCTTGAGGGGCGGGGACAGCCGGCAGTGGAAACTGTTTTTT. Residues: CASTLRGGDSRQWKLFF.

The rearrangement uses TRBV6-1 and TRBJ1-1, with TRBD1 as a possible D gene (6 bases). Trimming took off 2 bases at V and 1 base at J, with 11 bases between the two ends. The CDR3 is 15 amino acids. Germline V gene sequence: CDR1 MNHNS, CDR2 SASEGT. The CDR3 is CASSEWAGANTEAFF. CDR3 nucleotide sequence: TGTGCCAGCAGTGAATGGGCAGGGGCGAACACTGAAGCTTTCTTT.

V is TRBV4-3 and J is TRBJ2-3, with 9 bases identical to TRBD2. The CDR3 totals 17 residues. CDR1 LGHNA and CDR2 YSLEER come from the germline V gene. With V trimmed by 2 bases and J by 4 bases, 10 bases remained unmatched. CDR3 sequence: CASSQNGAGGVSDTQYF. DNA for the CDR3: TGCGCCAGCAGCCAAAATGGGGCGGGGGGGGTATCAGATACGCAGTATTTT.

Written as DNA, the CDR3 is TGTGCCAGCGGGCGGGGGATCGGCTCCTACGAGCAGTACTTC. Amino acids: CASGRGIGSYEQYF. This chain links TRBV27 with TRBJ2-7; 7 positions match TRBD2. V shed 8 bases and J 0 bases; nucleotides not matched to a gene: 7. The CDR3 sequence is 14 residues long. Germline V gene data show CDR1 as MNHEY and CDR2 as SMNVEV (reference sequence).

The chain is built from TRBV9 and TRBJ1-2; D is unclear. Looked up from germline, CDR1 is SGDLS and CDR2 is YYNGEE. Trimming cost V 0 bases and J 7 bases, with 10 bases left between them. This CDR3 is built from 13 residues. This chain's CDR3 is CASSVAMEGGYTF. The CDR3 DNA follows: TGTGCCAGCAGCGTAGCTATGGAGGGTGGCTACACCTTC.

J is TRBJ1-1 and V is TRBV27, with a tentative D call TRBD1 (6 bases). The germline V gene has CDR1 MNHEY and CDR2 SMNVEV (reference sequence). This CDR3 has 15 amino acids. Trimming removed 0 bases from V and 5 bases from J, with 13 bases in between. CDR3 amino acids: CASSLSQGRRTEAFF. The DNA for the CDR3 is TGTGCCAGCAGTTTATCTCAGGGGAGGAGGACTGAAGCTTTCTTT.

V usage is TRBV5-4 and J usage is TRBJ2-1, with 7 nucleotides matching TRBD2. Germline assignment: CDR1 SGHNT and CDR2 YYREEE (reference sequence). The CDR3 is 15 residues long. J gave up 9 bases and V 0 bases, and 9 bases lay outside the gene matches. In DNA, the CDR3 is TGTGCCAGCAGCTTGGACCAGCGGGGCCCGGGTGAGCAGTTCTTC. This encodes CASSLDQRGPGEQFF.

V usage is TRBV2 and J usage is TRBJ1-4; D gene unclear. Trimming removed 2 bases from V and 8 bases from J, with 6 bases in between. The CDR3 has 12 amino acids. CDR1 is SNHLY, CDR2 FYNNEI, per germline. CDR3: CASSELEEKLFF. Written as DNA, the CDR3 is TGTGCCAGCAGTGAATTGGAAGAAAAACTGTTTTTT.

V usage is TRBV7-9 and J usage is TRBJ2-7, with D perhaps matching TRBD1 (5 bases). Germline loops: CDR1 SEHNR, CDR2 FQNEAQ (reference sequence). The ends were cut back, 3 bases at V and 5 bases at J, with 8 bases in the middle. CDR3 size: 12 residues. For the CDR3, the DNA is TGTGCCAGCAGCTTCAGGGCTCACGAGCAGTACTTC. Its protein is CASSFRAHEQYF.

The J gene is TRBJ1-5, the V gene TRBV28; D gene uncertain. Trimming cost V 5 bases and J 2 bases, with 10 bases left between them. The CDR3 has 14 amino acids. Per germline, CDR1 MDHEN and CDR2 SYDVKM. The CDR3 reads CASSAHYGNQPQHF. As DNA, the CDR3 is TGTGCCAGCAGTGCACATTACGGCAATCAGCCCCAGCATTTT. Combining the CDR3 with reference TRBV28 and TRBJ1-5 gives the whole variable domain DVKVTQSSRYLVKRTGEKVFLECVQDMDHENMFWYRQDPGLGLRLIYFSYDVKMKEKGDIPEGYSVSREKKERFSLILESASTNQTSMYLCASSAHYGNQPQHFGDGTRLSIL.

This chain links TRBV6-2 or TRBV6-3 with TRBJ1-4; D is undetermined. Germline CDR1 and CDR2: MNHEY and SVGEGT. This CDR3 spans 16 amino acids. V was trimmed by 0 bases and J by 0 bases, leaving 8 bases between them. The CDR3 sequence: CASSYSTGSTNEKLFF. The CDR3 DNA reads as TGTGCCAGCAGTTACTCGACCGGCTCAACTAATGAAAAACTGTTTTTT.

The chain recombines TRBV7-9 with TRBJ1-2, with D tentatively TRBD1 (5 bases). The CDR3 sequence is 15 residues long. Germline CDR1 is SEHNR and CDR2 is FQNEAQ (reference sequence). V was trimmed by 1 base and J by 3 bases, leaving 12 bases between them. The CDR3 is CASSLVRGLDYGYTF. As DNA, the CDR3 is TGTGCCAGCAGCTTAGTAAGGGGCCTCGACTATGGCTACACCTTC.

V is TRBV6-6 and J is TRBJ2-1; 10 nucleotides match TRBD1. Germline V gives CDR1 MNHNY, CDR2 SVGAGI (reference sequence). The V and J ends lost 6 bases and 6 bases, in that order; junction bases with no gene match: 8. CDR3 length equals 15 residues. The CDR3 region is CASSQRQGAVNEQFF. CDR3 DNA: TGTGCCAGCAGCCAAAGACAGGGGGCTGTCAATGAGCAGTTCTTC.

This chain uses TRBV19 with TRBJ1-2; no clear D. The germline V gene has CDR1 LNHDA and CDR2 SQIVND (reference sequence). The CDR3 runs 15 residues. V lost 3 bases and J 3 bases, leaving 14 bases between the germline ends. The CDR3 loop reads CASSIPGFRDYGYTF. DNA for the CDR3: TGTGCCAGTAGTATCCCCGGCTTTCGAGACTATGGCTACACCTTC.

This chain joins TRBV5-5 and TRBJ1-2; D is uncertain. CDR1 is SGHKS, CDR2 YYEKEE, per germline (reference sequence). The V and J ends lost 2 bases and 3 bases respectively, with 17 bases between them. The CDR3 contains 16 residues. The chain's CDR3 is CASSFYRPTTDYGYTF. The CDR3, as DNA: TGTGCCAGCAGCTTTTATCGCCCGACAACCGACTATGGCTACACCTTC.

The sample holds a few counts of this clone. The chain has TRBV24-1 and TRBJ2-1; D is ambiguous. V dropped 7 bases and J dropped 5 bases, with 5 bases sitting between them. Germline values: CDR1 KGHDR, CDR2 SFDVKD. CDR3 length: 11 residues. Here the CDR3 DNA reads TGTGCCACCAGCTTAAACAATGAGCAGTTCTTC. Translated: CATSLNNEQFF.

This CDR3 reads CASSRRTGGNTGELFF. CDR3 nucleotide sequence: TGTGCCAGCAGCCGGAGGACAGGGGGGAACACCGGGGAGCTGTTTTTT. The V call is TRBV7-9, the J call TRBJ2-2, with 10 bases identical to TRBD1. J lost 1 base, V lost 5 bases, and 4 bases had no gene match. Germline-derived CDR1 and CDR2 are SEHNR and FQNEAQ (reference sequence). The CDR3 consists of 16 residues.

Comments on this clone: A junction boundary mismatches the germline segment, possibly from a read error. V is TRBV7-2 and J is TRBJ1-2; D unresolved. Germline V lookup: CDR1 SGHTA, CDR2 FQGNSA. CDR3 length: 12 amino acids. Here the CDR3 reads CASSTPLRPVSF. The CDR3 coding sequence is TGTGCCAGCAGCACACCCTTAAGACCGGTTAGCTTC.

The genes are TRBV28 and TRBJ1-2, with 12 positions matching TRBD1. This CDR3 comprises 15 residues. CDR1 is MDHEN, CDR2 SYDVKM, per germline. Trimming at V came to 6 bases and at J to 7 bases, leaving 9 bases not matched to a gene. The DNA for the CDR3 is TGTGCCAGCAGACCAGGGACAGGGGGCTTGTCTGGCTACACCTTC. Encoded protein: CASRPGTGGLSGYTF.

This chain uses TRBV5-5 with TRBJ2-7, with no clear D. This CDR3 is built from 13 residues. Germline CDR1 SGHKS, CDR2 YYEKEE (reference sequence). V shed 0 bases and J shed 0 bases, with 4 bases lying between them. The CDR3 spells CASSLGSSYEQYF. The CDR3, as DNA: TGTGCCAGCAGCTTGGGGAGCTCCTACGAGCAGTACTTC.

In this sample, this clone turned up once. The chain couples TRBV3-1 (or the pseudogene TRBV3-2) to TRBJ2-1; no reliable D call. The germline gives CDR1 LGHDT, CDR2 YNNKEL (reference sequence). CDR3 length equals 12 residues. Trimming took 4 bases from V and 8 from J, leaving 9 bases between them. Here the CDR3 DNA reads TGTGCCAGCAGCCGCGCGGAGTATGAGCAGTTCTTC. The encoded protein is CASSRAEYEQFF.

CDR3: CASSLGPVFYGYTF. DNA of the CDR3: TGTGCCAGCAGCTTAGGCCCGGTTTTTTATGGCTACACCTTC. The chain joins TRBV7-9 to TRBJ1-2; D not resolved. Trimming shortened V by 1 base and J by 5 bases, and 11 bases separated the two germline ends. The CDR3 runs to 14 residues. The germline V gene encodes CDR1 SEHNR and CDR2 FQNEAQ (reference sequence).

The gene calls are TRBV4-1 and TRBJ1-5; TRBD1 matches at 8 bases. Germline assignment: CDR1 MGHRA and CDR2 YSYEKL. CDR3 size: 18 residues. Trimming removed 0 bases from V and 4 bases from J; junction bases left unmatched: 11. CDR3 amino acids: CASSQESPGGLPNQPQHF. The CDR3 nucleotides read TGCGCCAGCAGCCAAGAATCCCCAGGGGGCCTTCCAAATCAGCCCCAGCATTTT.

This clone showed up just once. V is TRBV19 and J is TRBJ1-5, with TRBD1 matching 7 bases. CDR3 size: 12 residues. Germline V CDR1 and CDR2: LNHDA, SQIVND (reference sequence). Trimming took 7 bases from V and 6 from J; bases not matched to a gene: 3. CDR3 nucleotide sequence: TGTGCCAGTACGAGGGGGCCTCAGCCCCAGCATTTT. Amino acids: CASTRGPQPQHF.

This clone is a singleton in its sample. The chain joins TRBV7-9 to TRBJ1-1, with D unresolved. This CDR3 region has 14 residues. Germline V gene sequence: CDR1 SEHNR, CDR2 FQNEAQ (reference sequence). Trimming shortened V by 3 bases and J by 4 bases, and 12 bases separated the two germline ends. The CDR3 loop is CASSFAEFGTEAFF. The DNA for the CDR3 is TGTGCCAGCAGCTTTGCGGAGTTCGGCACTGAAGCTTTCTTT.

The chain couples TRBV5-1 to TRBJ1-6; TRBD1 matches at 8 bases. Germline V lookup: CDR1 SGHRS, CDR2 YFSETQ. V was clipped by 0 bases and J by 0 bases; unmatched bases: 2. The CDR3 contains 17 residues. CDR3 coding DNA: TGCGCCAGCAGCTTGGGGACAGGGAGCTCCTATAATTCACCCCTCCACTTT. Its protein is CASSLGTGSSYNSPLHF. Full variable domain (remainder filled in from reference TRBV5-1 and TRBJ1-6): KAGVTQTPRYLIKTRGQQVTLSCSPISGHRSVSWYQQTPGQGLQFLFEYFSETQRNKGNFPGRFSGRQFSNSRSEMNVSTLELGDSALYLCASSLGTGSSYNSPLHFGNGTRLTVT.

The chain employs TRBV4-1 and TRBJ1-5; D is unresolved. Germline assignment: CDR1 MGHRA and CDR2 YSYEKL. Trimming removed 2 bases at V and 2 bases at J, with 10 bases between. This CDR3 has 15 amino acids. The CDR3 DNA follows: TGCGCCAGCAGCCAAATGGGCTTGGGCAATCAGCCCCAGCATTTT. Protein product: CASSQMGLGNQPQHF.

This chain links TRBV14 with TRBJ2-7, with a tentative D call TRBD2 (5 bases). Germline loops: CDR1 SGHDN, CDR2 FVKESK. Trimming took 2 bases from V and 3 from J, leaving 8 bases between them. There are 13 residues in the CDR3. The CDR3 nucleotides are TGTGCCAGCAGCCAAAAGCGGATCTACGAGCAGTACTTC. This codes for CASSQKRIYEQYF.